The TCR beta chain described here comes from a study of blood T cell repertoires in COVID-19. Study details: There were acute and convalescent COVID-19 samples, and they came from the United States, Italy and Spain. PBMCs, B-cell-depleted T cells, or T cells were the source of the cDNA or gDNA that made up the material.

Seattle's enrolled individuals joined amid active infection and were then monitored longitudinally. Original processing methods: Amplification from reference gene primers served as the basis for estimated nucleated cell counts. The assay was immunoSEQ multiplex PCR, and TCRdb's table has in-frame clones only and misses some. From that table come the V and J calls and clone size; the DNA was used to work out D and trimming. The sample carries around 460,000 clones, roughly 90% recorded once. Germline V gene lookup returns CDR1 SGHAT and CDR2 FQNNGV. The CDR3 is 14 amino acids. Trimming took off 3 bases at V and 4 bases at J, with 13 bases between the two ends.

Sequenced input: peripheral blood. The receptor was isolated from a young man with COVID-19, enrolled during active disease. This chain links TRBV11-2 with TRBJ2-7; D may be TRBD1 (5 bases). The CDR3 region is CASSFQPGMYEQYF. For the CDR3, the DNA is TGTGCCAGCAGCTTCCAGCCAGGGATGTACGAGCAGTACTTC.